The present TCR beta chain was sequenced within a study of blood T cell repertoires in COVID-19. Clones were read by immunoSEQ multiplex PCR, and TCRdb kept only the in-frame ones, dropping some. The repertoire holds roughly 100,000 clones, with roughly 90% as singletons. Seattle-derived patients entered the study during active infection and were followed longitudinally. The germline V and J ends were trimmed by 4 bases and 5 bases, with 11 bases remaining between them. Germline V gene lookup returns CDR1 LGHNA and CDR2 YSLEER. The CDR3 consists of 13 residues. The specimen sequenced was peripheral blood. J is TRBJ1-1 and V is TRBV4-3; a weak D match, TRBD1 (6 bases). This sequence was found in a woman aged 50 to 60 with COVID-19, enrolled during active disease. Written as DNA, the CDR3 is TGCGCCAGCAGCCCCTTAAGGGGGACTGAAGCTTTCTTT. Its protein product is CASSPLRGTEAFF.